What follows describes a single T cell receptor beta chain. Its antigen remains unidentified. Both about-4-week and about-12-week second-dose recipients were combined. Germline CDR1 reads LGHDT; CDR2 reads YNNKEL (reference sequence). Unmatched junction bases numbered 10, after V lost 5 bases and J lost 11 bases. This CDR3 contains 13 residues. Produced via immunoSEQ multiplex PCR; TCRdb's table is partial and in-frame only. The top ten clones hold roughly 11% of a sample with about 89,000 clones, just over 90% of them seen once. These data originate in a study of T cell responses to AZD1222 COVID-19 vaccine. Study observations and caveats: Clonal diversity may have been underestimated in mostly white British donors. All repertoire sampling was performed exclusively after the peak T cell response. Only a handful of AZD1222 recipients tested seropositive at baseline.

The sequenced sample was peripheral blood, obtained 28 days after the second AZD1222 dose. The chain is built from TRBV3-1 (or the pseudogene TRBV3-2) and TRBJ2-3; 7 bases are a match to TRBD2. This receptor was obtained from an adult who received the AZD1222 COVID-19 vaccine. This chain's CDR3 is CASSVDYTGGQYF. CDR3 in DNA: TGTGCCAGCAGCGTAGACTACACGGGGGGGCAGTATTTT.